This T cell receptor beta chain comes out of a study of cytomegalovirus exposure and HLA in healthy donors. Study conclusions and caveats: In presence/absence analyses, roughly uniform sequencing depth across donors was assumed.

Vbeta (60) and Jbeta (13) primers were used in the PCR. Data came from immunoSEQ multiplex PCR; TCRdb stores just in-frame clones and leaves some out. This sample has around 180,000 clones; around 77% occur once, and the top ten carry 2% to 2.5%. With V trimmed by 6 bases and J by 4 bases, 6 bases remained unmatched. Per germline, CDR1 MNHEY and CDR2 SMNVEV (reference sequence). There are 14 residues in the CDR3. Regarding this clone: Antigen specificity is unknown.

This clonotype was sampled from a man aged 60-69 years in good health and CMV-seronegative. The material sequenced was PBMCs. The genes are TRBV27 and TRBJ2-7; the match to TRBD2 covers 10 bases. CDR3 sequence (DNA): TGTGCCAGCAGCCAGCTAGCGGGAGCATACGAGCAGTACTTC. It is translated as CASSQLAGAYEQYF.